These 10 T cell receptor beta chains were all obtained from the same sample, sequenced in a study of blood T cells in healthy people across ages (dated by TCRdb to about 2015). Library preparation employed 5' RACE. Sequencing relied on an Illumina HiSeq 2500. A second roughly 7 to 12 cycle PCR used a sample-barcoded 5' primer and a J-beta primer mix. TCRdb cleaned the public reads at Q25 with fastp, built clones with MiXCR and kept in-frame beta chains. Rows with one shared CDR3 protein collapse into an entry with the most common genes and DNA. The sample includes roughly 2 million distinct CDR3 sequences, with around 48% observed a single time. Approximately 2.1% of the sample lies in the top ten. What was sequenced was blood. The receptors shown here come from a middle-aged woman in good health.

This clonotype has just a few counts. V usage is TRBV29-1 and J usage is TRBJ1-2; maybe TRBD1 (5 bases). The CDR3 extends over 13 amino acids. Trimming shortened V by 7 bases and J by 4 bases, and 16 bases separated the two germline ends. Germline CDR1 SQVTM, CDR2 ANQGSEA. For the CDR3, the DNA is TGCAGCGACGGGACTCCGGGATCCTATGGCTACACCTTC. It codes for CSDGTPGSYGYTF.

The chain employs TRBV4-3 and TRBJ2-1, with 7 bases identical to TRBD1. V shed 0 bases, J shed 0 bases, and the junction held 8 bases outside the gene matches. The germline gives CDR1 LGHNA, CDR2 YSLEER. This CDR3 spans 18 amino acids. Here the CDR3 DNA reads TGCGCCAGCAGCCAAGATTCTATTGGGGACAGCTCCTACAATGAGCAGTTCTTC. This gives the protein CASSQDSIGDSSYNEQFF.

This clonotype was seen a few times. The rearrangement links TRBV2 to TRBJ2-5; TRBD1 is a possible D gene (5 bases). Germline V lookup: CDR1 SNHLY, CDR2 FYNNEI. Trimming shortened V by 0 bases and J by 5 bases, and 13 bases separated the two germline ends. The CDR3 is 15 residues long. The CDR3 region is CASSEALWGRETQYF. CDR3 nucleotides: TGTGCCAGCAGTGAAGCCCTCTGGGGCCGGGAGACCCAGTACTTC.

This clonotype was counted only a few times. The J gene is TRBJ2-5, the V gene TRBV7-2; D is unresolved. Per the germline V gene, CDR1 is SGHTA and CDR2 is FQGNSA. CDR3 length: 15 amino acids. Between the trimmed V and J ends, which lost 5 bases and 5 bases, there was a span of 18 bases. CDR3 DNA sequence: TGTGCCAGCAGCATACGGGCCTCAATGGGGGAGACCCAGTACTTC. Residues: CASSIRASMGETQYF.

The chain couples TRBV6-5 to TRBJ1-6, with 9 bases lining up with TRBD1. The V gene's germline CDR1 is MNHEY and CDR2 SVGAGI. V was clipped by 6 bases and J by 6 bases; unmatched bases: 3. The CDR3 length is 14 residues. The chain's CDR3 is CASRGQGRNSPLHF. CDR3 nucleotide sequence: TGTGCCAGCAGGGGACAGGGCCGTAATTCACCCCTCCACTTT.

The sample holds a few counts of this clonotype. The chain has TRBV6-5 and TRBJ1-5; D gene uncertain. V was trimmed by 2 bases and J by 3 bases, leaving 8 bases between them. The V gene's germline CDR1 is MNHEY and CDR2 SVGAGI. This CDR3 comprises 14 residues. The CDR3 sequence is CASSYGVTNQPQHF. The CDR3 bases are TGTGCCAGCAGTTACGGGGTCACCAATCAGCCCCAGCATTTT.

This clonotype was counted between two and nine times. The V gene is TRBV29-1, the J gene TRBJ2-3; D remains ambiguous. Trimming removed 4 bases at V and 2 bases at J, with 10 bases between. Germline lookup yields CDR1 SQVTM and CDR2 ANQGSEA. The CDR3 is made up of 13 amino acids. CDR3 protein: CSVVLAITDTQYF. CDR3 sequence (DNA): TGCAGCGTTGTACTCGCCATCACAGATACGCAGTATTTT.

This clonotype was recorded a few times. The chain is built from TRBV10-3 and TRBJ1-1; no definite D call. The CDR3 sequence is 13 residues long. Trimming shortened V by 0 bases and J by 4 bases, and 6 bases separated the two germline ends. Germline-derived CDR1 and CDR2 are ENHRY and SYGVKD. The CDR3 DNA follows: TGTGCCATCAGTGAGTCCCCGAGCACTGAAGCTTTCTTT. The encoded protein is CAISESPSTEAFF.

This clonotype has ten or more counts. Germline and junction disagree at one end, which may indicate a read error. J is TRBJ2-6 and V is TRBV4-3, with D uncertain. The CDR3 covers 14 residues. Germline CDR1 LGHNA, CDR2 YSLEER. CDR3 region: CASSQESGANVLTF. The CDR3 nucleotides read TGTGCCAGCAGCCAAGAATCCGGGGCCAACGTCCTGACTTTC.

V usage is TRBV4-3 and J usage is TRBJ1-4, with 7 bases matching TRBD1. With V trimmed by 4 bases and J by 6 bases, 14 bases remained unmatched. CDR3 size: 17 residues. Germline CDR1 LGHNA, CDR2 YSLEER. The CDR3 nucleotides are TGCGCCAGCAGCCCCTATGTGACAGGGCTCGTGGATGAAAAACTGTTTTTT. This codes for CASSPYVTGLVDEKLFF.